This T cell receptor (beta chain) is from a study of cytomegalovirus exposure and HLA in healthy donors. Study-wide results and limits: Available immune exposure information covered CMV serostatus only.

In the case of this clone: The antigen is not known.

PCR involved 60 Vbeta and 13 Jbeta primers. Repertoires were generated with immunoSEQ multiplex PCR, while TCRdb's copy carries only in-frame clones and drops some. In the table there are 100,000 to 150,000 clones, over 80% of which are singletons. Losses at the gene ends were 3 bases for V and 7 bases for J; bases not matched to a gene: 7. The germline V gene encodes CDR1 SGHNT and CDR2 YYREEE (reference sequence). This CDR3 spans 17 amino acids. The chain is built from TRBV5-4 and TRBJ2-1, with 16 bases fitting TRBD2. Sequenced input: PBMCs. The sequence came from a man aged 18 to 30 in good health and CMV-seropositive. The CDR3 DNA follows: TGTGCCAGCAGCTCGGGACTAGCGGGGGGGCTAGGGAATGAGCAGTTCTTC. Protein: CASSSGLAGGLGNEQFF.